This entry lists 29 T cell receptor beta chains sequenced from one sample in a study of shared clonotypes between healthy human individuals. Profiled with immunoSEQ multiplex PCR; TCRdb holds only in-frame clones, not every one. The sample yields more than 400,000 clones, about 96% seen once. The source material was naive CD4+ T cells sorted from blood. Stated subset: CD45RA+ positively selected. All receptors come from a young woman in good health.

The chain couples TRBV9 to TRBJ2-1; perhaps TRBD2 as D (6 bases). Trimming cost V 3 bases and J 9 bases, with 13 bases left between them. Per the germline V gene, CDR1 is SGDLS and CDR2 is YYNGEE. The CDR3 extends over 13 amino acids. The DNA for the CDR3 is TGTGCCAGCAGCGCGGAGGGCGGCGGTGAGCAGTTCTTC. It encodes CASSAEGGGEQFF.

The gene calls are TRBV6-1 and TRBJ2-5; D might be TRBD2 (5 bases). The V and J ends lost 2 bases and 5 bases respectively, with 15 bases between them. Germline V gene lookup returns CDR1 MNHNS and CDR2 SASEGT. The CDR3 totals 15 residues. Here the CDR3 reads CASSERGFRKETQYF. For the CDR3, the DNA is TGTGCCAGCAGTGAAAGAGGGTTTCGGAAGGAGACCCAGTACTTC.

The chain employs TRBV10-2 and TRBJ1-5; D is ambiguous. The CDR3 is made up of 14 amino acids. V was pared by 6 bases and J by 2 bases, with 11 bases between. The germline CDR1 and CDR2 sequences are WSHSY and SAAADI. The CDR3 DNA is TGCGCCAGCAGCCCGAGTTTAGGCAATCAGCCCCAGCATTTT. Encoded protein: CASSPSLGNQPQHF.

V and J are TRBV28 and TRBJ2-7; 9 nucleotides line up with TRBD1. Germline lookup yields CDR1 MDHEN and CDR2 SYDVKM. The CDR3 totals 17 residues. The ends lost 6 bases at V and 0 bases at J; junction bases unmatched: 12. CDR3 in DNA: TGTGCCAGCAGGGGCCGGACAGGGGACAGAGGCTCCTACGAGCAGTACTTC. It specifies CASRGRTGDRGSYEQYF.

This clone was picked up a small number of times. The chain joins TRBV18 to TRBJ1-1; D unclear. Deletions cut 7 bases from V and 2 bases from J, with 11 bases between. In germline, CDR1 is KGHSH, CDR2 LQKENI. This CDR3 has 13 residues. The chain's CDR3 is CASYHGPNTEAFF. The CDR3 nucleotides read TGTGCCAGCTATCACGGTCCTAACACTGAAGCTTTCTTT.

In this sample, this clone turned up once. V is TRBV19 and J is TRBJ1-1, with a weak D call TRBD1 (6 bases). V lost 4 bases, J lost 0 bases, and 9 bases lay in between. This CDR3 contains 14 residues. Germline CDR1 LNHDA, CDR2 SQIVND (reference sequence). Here the CDR3 reads CASSTQGMNTEAFF. CDR3 bases: TGTGCCAGTAGTACACAGGGTATGAACACTGAAGCTTTCTTT.

The V and J genes are TRBV2 and TRBJ2-1; possibly TRBD2 for D (5 bases). Trimming stripped 3 bases from V and 6 bases from J, with 24 bases between. This CDR3 spans 18 amino acids. Germline CDR1 reads SNHLY; CDR2 reads FYNNEI. This chain's CDR3 is CASSDGVPAGPYLNEQFF. For the CDR3, the DNA is TGTGCCAGCAGTGATGGGGTTCCGGCGGGCCCCTACCTCAATGAGCAGTTCTTC.

This chain links TRBV28 with TRBJ1-2, with no clear D. Germline CDR1 MDHEN, CDR2 SYDVKM. CDR3 length equals 13 residues. Trimming took off 6 bases at V and 10 bases at J, with 18 bases between the two ends. This chain's CDR3 is CASRLDTALDYTF. The CDR3 coding sequence is TGTGCCAGCAGATTAGACACCGCCTTAGACTACACCTTC.

This rearrangement joins TRBV2 to TRBJ2-2, with TRBD1 matching 9 bases. V was clipped by 1 base and J by 6 bases; unmatched bases: 3. The CDR3 is 15 amino acids. Per germline, CDR1 SNHLY and CDR2 FYNNEI. DNA of the CDR3: TGTGCCAGCAGTGAAGGGGACAGGGCCGCCGGGGAGCTGTTTTTT. Translation: CASSEGDRAAGELFF.

This chain's CDR3 is CASSSWDGMNTEAFF. CDR3 DNA: TGTGCCAGCAGCTCATGGGACGGTATGAACACTGAAGCTTTCTTT. The chain is built from TRBV13 and TRBJ1-1, with D possibly being TRBD1 (5 bases). Trimming pared 4 bases from V and 0 bases from J, leaving 12 bases between. Germline V gives CDR1 PRHDT, CDR2 FYEKMQ (reference sequence). The length of the CDR3 is 15 residues.

The genes are TRBV28 and TRBJ2-7; 14 bases align to TRBD2. The CDR3 sequence is 16 residues long. V shed 0 bases, J shed 3 bases, and the junction held 1 base outside the gene matches. Germline V gives CDR1 MDHEN, CDR2 SYDVKM. Here the CDR3 reads CASSLWGTSGSYEQYF. The CDR3, as DNA: TGTGCCAGCAGTTTATGGGGGACTAGCGGGAGCTACGAGCAGTACTTC.

CDR3: CASSGTGGGSHEQFF. The CDR3 DNA follows: TGTGCCAGCAGCGGGACGGGAGGGGGAAGCCATGAGCAGTTCTTC. The J gene is TRBJ2-1, the V gene TRBV5-6; 8 nucleotides line up with TRBD2. The CDR3 contains 15 residues. The V gene's germline CDR1 is SGHDT and CDR2 YYEEEE. Unmatched junction bases numbered 11, after V lost 4 bases and J lost 8 bases.

This chain links TRBV5-1 with TRBJ2-7, with TRBD2 as a possible D gene (5 bases). The CDR3 covers 15 residues. V shed 1 base and J shed 0 bases, with 11 bases lying between them. CDR1 is SGHRS and CDR2 is YFSETQ in the germline V gene. This CDR3 reads CASSLLAPSSYEQYF. CDR3 coding DNA: TGCGCCAGCAGCTTGTTAGCGCCGAGCTCCTACGAGCAGTACTTC.

The chain uses TRBV28 and TRBJ2-2, with 7 bases fitting TRBD1. The CDR3 runs to 15 residues. With V trimmed by 5 bases and J by 5 bases, 8 bases remained unmatched. Germline CDR1 reads MDHEN; CDR2 reads SYDVKM. CDR3 region: CASSPIPTGTGELFF. In nucleotides, the CDR3 is TGTGCCAGCAGTCCTATCCCGACAGGGACCGGGGAGCTGTTTTTT. The full variable domain, in which reference TRBV28 and TRBJ2-2 provide the parts outside the CDR3, is DVKVTQSSRYLVKRTGEKVFLECVQDMDHENMFWYRQDPGLGLRLIYFSYDVKMKEKGDIPEGYSVSREKKERFSLILESASTNQTSMYLCASSPIPTGTGELFFGEGSRLTVL.

This clone came up once. The CDR3 region is CASESFSYEQYF. In nucleotides, the CDR3 is TGTGCCAGCGAGTCCTTCTCCTACGAGCAGTACTTC. The chain recombines TRBV27 with TRBJ2-7; D unclear. Trimming removed 8 bases at V and 0 bases at J, with 8 bases between. The CDR3 is 12 residues long. The germline gives CDR1 MNHEY, CDR2 SMNVEV (reference sequence).

The chain carries TRBV28 and TRBJ2-7, with 8 bases fitting TRBD1. This CDR3 spans 14 amino acids. The germline V gene has CDR1 MDHEN and CDR2 SYDVKM. The junction had 6 bases not matched to a gene; V was cut back by 3 bases and J by 5 bases. The CDR3: CASSFLDRAHEQYF. CDR3 coding DNA: TGTGCCAGCAGTTTCCTGGACAGGGCCCACGAGCAGTACTTC.

The chain combines TRBV2 with TRBJ1-4; 7 bases agree with TRBD1. CDR1 is SNHLY and CDR2 is FYNNEI in the germline V gene. After removal of 1 base from V and 0 bases from J, the junction contained 5 bases not matched to a gene. CDR3 length equals 17 residues. The CDR3 nucleotides are TGTGCCAGCAGTGAAGGTCGGGACAGTGCAACTAATGAAAAACTGTTTTTT. This codes for CASSEGRDSATNEKLFF.

The rearrangement links TRBV27 to TRBJ1-2; 7 bases are a match to TRBD1. J lost 8 bases, V lost 2 bases, and 5 bases had no gene match. Germline CDR1 MNHEY, CDR2 SMNVEV (reference sequence). The CDR3 runs 13 residues. The CDR3 nucleotides read TGTGCCAGCAGTTTACGCAGGGGGAACGGCTACACCTTC. Encoded protein: CASSLRRGNGYTF.

The genes are TRBV5-1 and TRBJ2-2; D not certain. CDR3 length: 13 residues. Germline loops: CDR1 SGHRS, CDR2 YFSETQ. V lost 4 bases, J lost 0 bases, and 4 bases lay in between. The CDR3: CASSGANTGELFF. The DNA of the CDR3 is TGCGCCAGCAGCGGCGCGAACACCGGGGAGCTGTTTTTT.

V is TRBV28 and J is TRBJ2-3; 8 nucleotides match TRBD2. The junction had 11 bases not matched to a gene; V was cut back by 2 bases and J by 4 bases. Germline V gene sequence: CDR1 MDHEN, CDR2 SYDVKM. The CDR3 covers 17 residues. CDR3 sequence (DNA): TGTGCCAGCAGTTTACCTCAAAGCGGGAGCGGGGCAGATACGCAGTATTTT. It codes for CASSLPQSGSGADTQYF. The full variable domain, rest sourced from reference TRBV28 and TRBJ2-3, is DVKVTQSSRYLVKRTGEKVFLECVQDMDHENMFWYRQDPGLGLRLIYFSYDVKMKEKGDIPEGYSVSREKKERFSLILESASTNQTSMYLCASSLPQSGSGADTQYFGPGTRLTVL.

The gene calls are TRBV27 and TRBJ2-7, with D maybe TRBD2 (5 bases). CDR1 and CDR2 from the germline V gene are MNHEY and SMNVEV (reference sequence). The CDR3 runs to 14 residues. The V end lost 5 bases, the J end lost 2 bases, and 13 bases lay between the germline ends. CDR3 amino acids: CASSRFSGAYEQYF. The CDR3 bases are TGTGCCAGCAGTAGATTCTCCGGGGCCTACGAGCAGTACTTC.

The chain carries TRBV5-8 and TRBJ2-7; D may be TRBD1 (5 bases). Between the trimmed V and J ends, which lost 1 base and 2 bases, there was a span of 10 bases. Germline lookup yields CDR1 SGHTS and CDR2 YDEGEE. The CDR3 is 14 residues long. The chain's CDR3 is CASSLTGLTYEQYF. DNA of the CDR3: TGTGCCAGCAGCTTGACAGGATTAACCTACGAGCAGTACTTC.

V is TRBV11-3 and J is TRBJ2-1; 11 bases agree with TRBD2. CDR3 length equals 18 residues. J was trimmed by 9 bases and V by 6 bases; bases with no gene match: 19. Per the germline V gene, CDR1 is SGHNT and CDR2 is YENEEA. CDR3 amino acids: CASSPQLAGVENGREQFF. The CDR3 bases are TGTGCCAGCAGTCCCCAACTAGCGGGAGTCGAAAACGGCCGTGAGCAGTTCTTC.

This rearrangement joins TRBV10-2 to TRBJ1-2, with D perhaps matching TRBD1 (5 bases). V was trimmed by 7 bases and J by 8 bases, leaving 17 bases between them. This CDR3 is 13 amino acids long. Germline V gene lookup returns CDR1 WSHSY and CDR2 SAAADI. The CDR3 loop reads CASIGGGTKGYTF. The CDR3 nucleotides read TGCGCCAGCATCGGGGGGGGAACAAAGGGCTACACCTTC.

CDR3 amino acids: CASSLSGLAGEIDTQYF. Here the CDR3 DNA reads TGTGCCAGCAGTTTATCTGGACTAGCGGGAGAAATAGATACGCAGTATTTT. This chain connects TRBV27 to TRBJ2-3, with TRBD2 identical over 13 bases. J was trimmed by 5 bases and V by 0 bases; bases with no gene match: 5. Germline CDR1 reads MNHEY; CDR2 reads SMNVEV (reference sequence). The CDR3 contains 17 residues.

The chain has TRBV29-1 and TRBJ1-1; D not resolved. V dropped 6 bases and J dropped 1 base, with 6 bases sitting between them. The CDR3 extends over 11 amino acids. Germline values: CDR1 SQVTM, CDR2 ANQGSEA. CDR3 DNA: TGCAGCGTCGGAAGGAACACTGAAGCTTTCTTT. Translation: CSVGRNTEAFF.

DNA of the CDR3: TGCAGCGTTATCTCAGAGAGCTCCTACAATGAGCAGTTCTTC. Amino acids: CSVISESSYNEQFF. This chain uses TRBV29-1 with TRBJ2-1, with D hard to call. CDR1 is SQVTM, CDR2 ANQGSEA, per germline. Between the trimmed V and J ends, which lost 5 bases and 0 bases, there was a span of 11 bases. The CDR3 extends over 14 amino acids.

This chain uses TRBV19 with TRBJ2-7; no reliable D call. V was clipped by 5 bases and J by 2 bases, with 10 bases between them. CDR1 and CDR2 from the germline V gene are LNHDA and SQIVND (reference sequence). This CDR3 has 13 amino acids. CDR3 nucleotides: TGTGCCAGTAGTTACGGCACTACCTACGAGCAGTACTTC. Its protein is CASSYGTTYEQYF.

The V and J genes are TRBV5-1 and TRBJ2-2; 10 nucleotides match TRBD1. V lost 4 bases, J lost 5 bases, and 11 bases stayed unmatched. Germline V gene sequence: CDR1 SGHRS, CDR2 YFSETQ. The CDR3 has 17 amino acids. CDR3 DNA: TGCGCCAGCAGCAGGGGACAAGACAGGGGGCGTACCGGGGAGCTGTTTTTT. Translation: CASSRGQDRGRTGELFF.